The count of the clone carrying this TCR beta chain is one. The sample originates from a study of blood T cell repertoires in COVID-19. Looking at the study overall: Specimens from acute and convalescent COVID-19 originated in the United States, Italy and Spain. From T cells, B-cell-depleted T cells, or PBMCs came the material, which was cDNA or gDNA.

Per the original methods: Counts of nucleated cells, estimated from reference gene primer amplification, were obtained. Measured with immunoSEQ multiplex PCR; TCRdb has only the in-frame clones, and not every one. V and J calls and clone size are given by that table; D and trimming were obtained from the DNA. The table records around 250,000 clones, about 88% of them present only once. Per germline, CDR1 MGHDK and CDR2 SYGVNS. The CDR3 is 14 amino acids. The V and J ends lost 4 bases and 1 base respectively, with 8 bases between them. This clonotype originated in a woman in her sixties or seventies with active or convalescent COVID-19. The chain couples TRBV25-1 to TRBJ2-4; D possibly corresponds to TRBD1 (5 bases). Material: peripheral blood. CDR3 sequence reads: CASSAPGAKNIQYF. The CDR3 bases are TGTGCCAGCAGTGCTCCAGGGGCCAAAAACATTCAGTACTTC.